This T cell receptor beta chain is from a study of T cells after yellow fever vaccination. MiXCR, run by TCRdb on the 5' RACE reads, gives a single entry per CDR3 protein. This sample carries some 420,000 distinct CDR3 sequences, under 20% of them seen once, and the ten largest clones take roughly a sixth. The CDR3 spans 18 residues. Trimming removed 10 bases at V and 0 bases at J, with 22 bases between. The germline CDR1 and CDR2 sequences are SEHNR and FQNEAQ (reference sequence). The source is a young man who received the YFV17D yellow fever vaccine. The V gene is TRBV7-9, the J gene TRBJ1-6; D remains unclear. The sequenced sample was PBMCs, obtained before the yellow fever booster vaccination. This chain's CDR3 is CAITTDRQASSYNSPLHF. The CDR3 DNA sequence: TGTGCCATCACTACGGATCGGCAGGCGAGCTCCTATAATTCACCCCTCCACTTT.